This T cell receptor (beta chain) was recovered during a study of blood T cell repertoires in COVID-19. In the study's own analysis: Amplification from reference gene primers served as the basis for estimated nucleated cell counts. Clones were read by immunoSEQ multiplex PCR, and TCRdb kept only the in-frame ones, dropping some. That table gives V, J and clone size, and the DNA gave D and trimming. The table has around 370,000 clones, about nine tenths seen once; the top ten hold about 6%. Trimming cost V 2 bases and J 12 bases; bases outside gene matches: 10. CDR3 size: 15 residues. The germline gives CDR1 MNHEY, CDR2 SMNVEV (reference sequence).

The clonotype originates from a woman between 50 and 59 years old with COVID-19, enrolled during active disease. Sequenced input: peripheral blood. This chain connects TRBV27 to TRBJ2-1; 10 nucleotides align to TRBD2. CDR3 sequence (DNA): TGTGCCAGCAGTTTAAATCCTAGCGGGAGCCTCGGGCAGTTCTTC. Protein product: CASSLNPSGSLGQFF.